This TCR beta chain was sequenced during a study of beta chain features in type 1 diabetes (dated by TCRdb to 2016 to 2018). Study-level background: Patients and healthy donors did not differ in mean age, gender distribution, total cell number or subset yield. Regulatory and stem cell-like memory subsets were obtained from only 8 patients and roughly 8 healthy donors, while naive and central memory subsets were obtained from all 30 or so donors. In the study, recently diagnosed type 1 diabetes patients and matched healthy donors were compared on the TCRB repertoires of their sorted circulating CD4+ T cell subsets. A total of around 100 million sorted cells were examined across all samples, and RNA yield correlated strongly with the number of cells per subset. Findings and caveats that apply to the study as a whole: Because cDNA was sequenced instead of genomic DNA, activated cells with high expression could be over-represented, although the groups did not differ in activation or CD3 levels. The naive, central memory and regulatory TCRB repertoires appeared to resemble one another more closely among patients than among healthy donors. A moderate but significant shortening of TCRB CDR3 length was observed in type 1 diabetes patients in all four CD4+ subsets. At VDJ recombination sites, type 1 diabetes patients had fewer insertions and more deleted nucleotides, which implies abnormalities in thymic rearrangement. HLA sub-analyses involved small numbers of individuals, so any influence of HLA type on TCRB rearrangement remained unresolved. Shorter templates might be favored by PCR, yet because patient and control samples were amplified and corrected together, any such skew would affect both groups equally.

All of the isolated RNA was reverse transcribed with the High Capacity cDNA Reverse Transcription Kit, so expressed TCRB transcripts were sequenced. Deep immunoSEQ sequencing was applied to naive, central memory and regulatory T cell samples, giving an average of roughly 3.5 million total reads per sample. After sorted cells were lysed in RLT buffer, RNA was extracted with DNase-treated RNeasy Micro or Mini kits, with the choice depending on cell number. Each cell subset was processed separately to prevent cross-contamination, with patient and healthy donor samples processed together. The immunoSEQ multiplex PCR was used to amplify TCRB sequences from cDNA, yielding 87-bp fragments that span the CDR3 region. The amplicons were sequenced using the Illumina HiSeq platform. For the original study's pipeline: PCR bias was computationally corrected using synthetic template baselines, reads within Hamming distance 2 were collapsed, and singletons that could not be merged were discarded. Reads were aligned to IMGT to assign V, D and J genes, CDR3 length, and insertions or deletions at six rearrangement sites. Within each subset, clonotype counts were normalized to sorted cell number, and only after that were true diversity and Gini coefficients computed with the tcR R package. Repertoire sharing was quantified using the overlap coefficient calculated on TCRB nucleotide sequences. Out-of-frame TCRB sequences from naive cells were analyzed to stand in for the pre-selection repertoire. Sourced from immuneACCESS, this table was stored by TCRdb with only in-frame sequences that have V and J called. A share of the clones is absent; for the studies checked, an unresolved V gene accounts for under half, and the remainder has no known explanation. V and J calls plus clone size are reproduced from that table; the DNA served to infer D and trimming. This sample comprises a few hundred thousand clones, about 12% of them detected only once. Of the sample, around 0.0099% is held by the ten largest clones.

Deletion took 6 bases off V and 3 bases off J, with a span of 9 bases between the germline ends. The germline V gene provides CDR1 SGHTA and CDR2 FQGNSA. The CDR3, cysteine through phenylalanine, is 12 amino acids long. Left in the record is the CDR3 DNA by itself, 36 bases read in frame from the first base. From each donor, a single peripheral blood sample of roughly 0.11 L on average was drawn into heparinised tubes. Using a panel that included CD45RO, CCR7, CD25, CD127, CD95 and CD27, naive, central memory, regulatory and stem cell-like memory CD4+ T cells were sorted on a BD FACSAria II. Purity was above 98% for every sorted population. PBMCs were isolated immediately by Lymphoprep density gradient centrifugation and stained directly without culture. So that batch effects would be minimized, each experiment stained and sorted samples in pairs, pairing one healthy donor with one patient. Notes on this clone: This clone's antigen is unknown. One base away there is no much larger clone; base qualities are not given. The same CDR3 can be traced to other DNA sequences in this sample.

Here the chain combines TRBV7-2 and TRBJ2-7; possibly the D gene is TRBD2, per 6 matching bases. The TCR originated in a woman aged 18 to 35 with type 1 diabetes. Sequenced: naive CD4+ T cells from blood. The cell subset or site label on this specimen signifies: true naive CD4+ T cells. At the DNA level, the sequence is TGTGCCAGCAGTTTGCGGGGCTACGAGCAGTACTTC. The resulting protein is CASSLRGYEQYF.